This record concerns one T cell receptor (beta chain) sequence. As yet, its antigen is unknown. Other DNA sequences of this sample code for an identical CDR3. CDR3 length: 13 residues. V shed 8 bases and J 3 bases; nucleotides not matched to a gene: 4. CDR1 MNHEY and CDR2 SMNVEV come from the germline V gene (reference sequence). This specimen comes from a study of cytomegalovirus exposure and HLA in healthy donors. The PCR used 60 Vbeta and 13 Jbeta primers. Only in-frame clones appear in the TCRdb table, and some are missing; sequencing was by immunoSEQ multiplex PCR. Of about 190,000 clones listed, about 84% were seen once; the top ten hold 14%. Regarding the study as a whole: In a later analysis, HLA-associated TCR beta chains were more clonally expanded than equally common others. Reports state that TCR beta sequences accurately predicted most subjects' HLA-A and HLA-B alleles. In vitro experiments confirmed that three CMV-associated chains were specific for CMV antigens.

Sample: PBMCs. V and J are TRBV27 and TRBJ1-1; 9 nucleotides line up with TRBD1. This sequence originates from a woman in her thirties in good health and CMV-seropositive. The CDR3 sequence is CASRDRAYTEAFF. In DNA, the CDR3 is TGTGCCAGCCGGGACAGGGCTTACACTGAAGCTTTCTTT.